The 10 T cell receptor beta chains given below trace back to one sample, sequenced in a study of blood T cell repertoires in COVID-19. Only in-frame clones appear in the TCRdb table, and some are missing; sequencing was by immunoSEQ multiplex PCR. The sample lists about 12,000 clones, just over 70% occurring once. Sequences were obtained from peripheral blood. These receptors came from a man aged 55 to 69 with COVID-19, enrolled during active disease.

J is TRBJ2-1 and V is TRBV15, with TRBD2 matching 7 bases. CDR3 length: 15 amino acids. CDR1 is LNHNV and CDR2 is YYDKDF in the germline V gene (reference sequence). V was pared by 1 base and J by 7 bases, with 7 bases of the junction left unmatched. This CDR3 reads CATSRAQGLLNEQFF. CDR3 bases: TGTGCCACCAGCAGAGCCCAGGGACTACTAAATGAGCAGTTCTTC.

The chain couples TRBV7-3 to TRBJ2-1, with D hard to call. V dropped 5 bases and J dropped 8 bases, with 16 bases sitting between them. The CDR3 runs to 14 residues. Germline V lookup: CDR1 SGHTA, CDR2 FQGTGA. The CDR3 sequence: CASSPGSTLYEQFF. The CDR3 region has the DNA TGTGCCAGCAGCCCTGGCTCAACCCTCTATGAGCAGTTCTTC.

This chain links TRBV12-3 or TRBV12-4 with TRBJ2-7, with D tentatively TRBD1 (6 bases). Trimming cost V 2 bases and J 6 bases, with 11 bases left between them. There are 13 residues in the CDR3. CDR3 DNA: TGTGCCAGCAGTTTAACCGCCAGGGGCGAGCAGTACTTC. This encodes CASSLTARGEQYF.

The chain recombines TRBV20-1 with TRBJ1-4, with D unresolved. CDR3 length equals 12 residues. CDR1 DFQATT and CDR2 SNEGSKA come from the germline V gene (reference sequence). V lost 3 bases and J lost 8, with 10 bases in between. Here the CDR3 reads CSASGRSEKLFF. For the CDR3, the DNA is TGCAGTGCTAGTGGAAGGAGCGAAAAACTGTTTTTT.

The sample holds a few counts of this clone. This chain uses TRBV7-9 with TRBJ1-5; 8 positions agree with TRBD1. The germline CDR1 and CDR2 sequences are SEHNR and FQNEAQ (reference sequence). V lost 5 bases, J lost 2 bases, and 2 bases stayed unmatched. The CDR3 has 14 residues. The CDR3 nucleotides read TGTGCCAGCAGCGCGGACAGGGGCAATCAGCCCCAGCATTTT. It specifies CASSADRGNQPQHF.

The chain links TRBV11-2 to TRBJ2-7, with TRBD2 identical over 10 bases. The CDR3 is 15 amino acids. V dropped 4 bases and J dropped 5; count of bases not matched to a gene: 8. In germline, CDR1 is SGHAT, CDR2 FQNNGV. The CDR3 nucleotides read TGTGCCAGCAGCTGGCAGCGGGGGGGCCGCGACGAGCAGTACTTC. Its protein product is CASSWQRGGRDEQYF.

The chain employs TRBV7-8 and TRBJ2-2; D is perhaps TRBD2 (6 bases). CDR1 is SGHVS, CDR2 FQNEAQ, per germline. The CDR3 is 18 residues long. Trimming removed 5 bases from V and 0 bases from J, with 19 bases in between. The CDR3 DNA is TGTGCCAGCAGCGATCCAGCGGGTTGGGGGGCGAACACCGGGGAGCTGTTTTTT. It yields the protein CASSDPAGWGANTGELFF.

The chain is built from TRBV27 and TRBJ1-1; tentatively, D is TRBD1 (6 bases). With 5 bases removed from V and 4 bases from J, the gap between germline ends came to 20 bases. The CDR3 totals 16 residues. CDR1 and CDR2 (germline): MNHEY, SMNVEV (reference sequence). This CDR3 reads CASSVGTSPSGTEAFF. CDR3 nucleotide sequence: TGTGCCAGCAGTGTCGGGACATCCCCCTCGGGCACTGAAGCTTTCTTT.

V usage is TRBV24-1 and J usage is TRBJ1-2; no clear D gene. Germline V lookup: CDR1 KGHDR, CDR2 SFDVKD. The CDR3 consists of 13 residues. V was cut by 5 bases and J by 3 bases, with 9 bases left in between. CDR3: CATSVGQDYGYTF. The CDR3 DNA is TGTGCCACCAGTGTTGGGCAGGACTATGGCTACACCTTC.

The V gene is TRBV12-3 or TRBV12-4, the J gene TRBJ2-1; tentative D call: TRBD2 (5 bases). Trimming stripped 3 bases from V and 13 bases from J, with 13 bases between. The CDR3 loop spans 12 amino acids. The CDR3 DNA reads as TGTGCCAGCAGTTTTGGCAGCCGGGGTCAGTTCTTC. The encoded protein is CASSFGSRGQFF.